The clone carrying this T cell receptor beta chain was seen many times. Its specificity is not known. These data are taken from a study of human T cells and chemical hapten exposure. Turning to the study itself: Readings were taken at 6 days from patch tests that had applied 0.01% DPC to the upper back. Recorded diagnoses among the mostly female patients were alopecia areata, totalis or universalis.

V gave up 6 bases and J gave up 5 bases, with 11 bases separating them. The CDR3 runs to 11 residues. CDR1 and CDR2 (germline): DFQATT, SNEGSKA (reference sequence). TCRdb fed the RACE reads into MiXCR, producing one record per CDR3 protein. This table has tens of thousands of distinct CDR3 sequences, about 10% appearing once. Regarding time point: patch test 2, 6 weeks after DPC sensitization. As for treatment: therapeutic diphenylcyclopropenone sensitization with weekly scalp DPC. Study results and caveats: Expanded TCR counts at PT1 were positively correlated with the patch test score.

This receptor was identified in a woman between 45 and 65 years old with alopecia areata. Some clones in this sample may be carry-over from other donors' samples. This rearrangement joins TRBV20-1 to TRBJ2-7; maybe TRBD2 (6 bases). This specimen was whole blood, taken in connection with sensitization to the hapten diphenylcyclopropenone (DPC). The CDR3 loop is CSADYIHEQYF. CDR3 DNA sequence: TGCAGTGCGGACTACATCCACGAGCAGTACTTC.